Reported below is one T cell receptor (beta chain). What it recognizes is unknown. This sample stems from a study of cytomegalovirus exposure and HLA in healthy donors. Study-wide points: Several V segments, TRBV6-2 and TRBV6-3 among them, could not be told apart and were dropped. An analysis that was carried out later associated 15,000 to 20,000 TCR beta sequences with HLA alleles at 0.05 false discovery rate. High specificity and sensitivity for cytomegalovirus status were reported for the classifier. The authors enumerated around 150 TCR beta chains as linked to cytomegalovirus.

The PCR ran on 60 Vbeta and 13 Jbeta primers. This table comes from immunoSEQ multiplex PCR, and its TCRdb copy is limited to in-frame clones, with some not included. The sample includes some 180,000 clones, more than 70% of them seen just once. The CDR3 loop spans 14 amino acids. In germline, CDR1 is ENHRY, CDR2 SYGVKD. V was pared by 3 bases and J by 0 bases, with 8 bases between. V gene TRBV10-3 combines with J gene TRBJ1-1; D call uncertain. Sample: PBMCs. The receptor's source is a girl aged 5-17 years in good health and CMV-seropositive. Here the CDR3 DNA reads TGTGCCATCAGTGACGGCGGCGTGAACACTGAAGCTTTCTTT. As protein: CAISDGGVNTEAFF.